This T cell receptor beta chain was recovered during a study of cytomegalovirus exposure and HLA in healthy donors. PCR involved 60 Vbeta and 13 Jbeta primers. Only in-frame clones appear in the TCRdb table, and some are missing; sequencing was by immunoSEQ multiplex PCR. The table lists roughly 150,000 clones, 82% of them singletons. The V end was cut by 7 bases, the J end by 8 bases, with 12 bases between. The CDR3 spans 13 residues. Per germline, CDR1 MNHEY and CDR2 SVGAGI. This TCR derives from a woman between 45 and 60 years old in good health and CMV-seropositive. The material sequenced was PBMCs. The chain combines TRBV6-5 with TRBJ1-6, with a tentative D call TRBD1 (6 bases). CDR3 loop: CASTLNRDSPLHF. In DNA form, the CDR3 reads TGTGCCAGCACCCTGAACAGGGATTCACCCCTCCACTTT.